This T cell receptor (beta chain) was identified during a study of human T cells and chemical hapten exposure. Across the study: In the roughly 24-week study, patients were dosed weekly with diphenylcyclopropenone on the scalp throughout.

Time point described: pre-sensitization, week 0. Described treatment: therapeutic diphenylcyclopropenone sensitization with weekly scalp DPC. Prior to application of each patch test, blood was drawn. Study results and limitations: Sensitizing with DPC caused no change in TCRs above 1 in 1000 frequency. The immune response of these alopecia patients might not match healthy individuals'.

TCRdb analysed the RACE reads with MiXCR anew, one entry per CDR3 protein. The sample comprises approximately 400,000 distinct CDR3 sequences, approximately 5.1% of which are singletons, and roughly 2.6% rests with the top ten. On this clonotype: Antigen specificity is unknown.

This CDR3 is 14 amino acids long. V was cut by 10 bases and J by 0 bases, with 16 bases left in between. CDR1 MDHEN and CDR2 SYDVKM come from the germline V gene. This rearrangement joins TRBV28 to TRBJ2-7; D possibly matches TRBD1 or TRBD2 (5 bases each). The source material was whole blood, sampled in connection with sensitization to the hapten diphenylcyclopropenone (DPC). The source is a woman aged 45-65 years with alopecia areata. Some clones in this sample may be carry-over from other donors' samples. The DNA for the CDR3 is TGTGCCACCTCCGGGACCGACTTCTCCTACGAGCAGTACTTC. This codes for CATSGTDFSYEQYF.